This is a list of T cell receptor beta chains from one sample in a study of blood T cell repertoires in COVID-19. Clones were read by immunoSEQ multiplex PCR, and TCRdb kept only the in-frame ones, dropping some. The sample consists of about 200,000 clones, roughly 90% of them appearing once. Material: peripheral blood. The receptors here all came from a man between 18 and 29 years old with active or convalescent COVID-19. The conserved cysteine and the conserved F or W are not part of the CDR3 here.

len	v_gene	CDR3aa
12	TRBV7-8	ASSAGTGNQPQH
13	TRBV7-8	ASSPTGGPDEKLF
14	TRBV19	ASSIPGGLAGETQY
13	TRBV13	ASSRGPGTAIKQF
11	TRBV27	ASSPLRDTEAF
10	TRBV6-5	ARGRVYDTQY
10	TRBV11-2	ASSFVNTEAF
11	TRBV6-5	AGRTVIGYGYT
13	TRBV7-3	ASSLRAGASDTQY
12	TRBV7-9	AINRGAYNSPLH
13	TRBV7-3	ASSLSGGPNQPQH
11	TRBV7-3	ASSFSGGREQF
14	TRBV7-7	ASSQVGGAGANVLT
14	TRBV7-6	ASRKLAGGNTGELF
12	TRBV5-1	ASSWGGIQETQY
12	TRBV5-4	ASGRQETNYGYT
12	TRBV6-1	ASSESLARNTQY
17	TRBV7-8	ASSGGLAGVLGVGDTQY
13	TRBV30	AWSAWEGFPDTQY
11	TRBV29-1	SAAPTGQETQY
15	TRBV27	ASSALPGTGYVETQY
15	TRBV9	ASSVGIVGQGFYEQY
12	TRBV25-1	ASIRAGMNTEAF
13	TRBV30	AWGEPGLGNQPQH
11	TRBV9	ASSVYFTGELF
12	TRBV13	ASSRDISGNTIY
12	TRBV30	AWSGVDTSYEQY
14	TRBV11-2	ASSPRTGGNTGELF
14	TRBV11-2	ASSLGRGGLDNEQF
15	TRBV27	ASSSTGTSGSYNEQF
9	TRBV3-1/TRBV3-2	ASSLSETQY
17	TRBV10-1	ASARGTLRGREYTGELF
11	TRBV11-2	ASSLERGNTIY
13	TRBV5-8	ASSLGRQGNEKLF
14	TRBV5-4	ASSLSGRALYNEQF
10	TRBV5-1	ASSGAPTEAF
15	TRBV5-8	ASSFYTGTGVRTEAF
14	TRBV13	ASSDRDRGKVYGYT
12	TRBV2	ASNTQGWGEKLF
11	TRBV2	ASTGGGFNEQF
13	TRBV5-3	ARSLTQRGSYEQY